These T cell receptor beta chains were read from a single sample in a study of Ad26.COV2.S vaccination and SARS-CoV-2 variants. The method was immunoSEQ multiplex PCR; TCRdb's version includes in-frame clones alone and lacks a portion of them. The sample shows about 400,000 clones, roughly 80% of them seen only once. Specimen: peripheral blood, collected in a trial of Ad26.COV2.S vaccine versus placebo. The receptors derive from a person between 18 and 65 years old who received the Ad26.COV2.S COVID-19 vaccine or a placebo. CDR3s include the opening cysteine and the closing phenylalanine or tryptophan. Each record gives: V gene, D gene, clone size, J gene, CDR3 protein, CDR3 DNA. D genes are given only for firm matches. A row's size may be missing; if present it is once, few, many or a size class.

V: TRBV7-3
D: .
size: .
J: TRBJ1-1
CDR3: CASSLMSGDLNTEAFF
DNA: TGTGCCAGCAGCTTAATGTCAGGAGATTTGAACACTGAAGCTTTCTTT

V: TRBV7-2
D: .
size: .
J: TRBJ2-1
CDR3: CASSNPLRGNEQFF
DNA: TGTGCCAGCAGCAACCCCCTCAGGGGTAATGAGCAGTTCTTC

V: TRBV15
D: TRBD2
size: .
J: TRBJ2-3
CDR3: CATKRGALAGTTDTQYF
DNA: TGTGCCACCAAACGGGGGGCACTAGCGGGAACCACAGATACGCAGTATTTT

V: TRBV4-3
D: TRBD1
size: .
J: TRBJ2-1
CDR3: CASSQDTGTGIKKFF
DNA: TGCGCCAGCAGCCAAGATACCGGGACAGGGATCAAGAAGTTCTTC

V: TRBV6-4
D: TRBD1
size: .
J: TRBJ2-1
CDR3: CASSAPGQGSNEQFF
DNA: TGTGCCAGCAGCGCCCCCGGACAGGGGTCCAATGAGCAGTTCTTC

V: TRBV9
D: .
size: once
J: TRBJ2-5
CDR3: CASSADIGYQETQYF
DNA: TGTGCCAGCAGCGCCGATATCGGGTACCAAGAGACCCAGTACTTC

V: TRBV7-2
D: .
size: .
J: TRBJ2-3
CDR3: CASSLVSGGRVYTDTQYF
DNA: TGTGCCAGCAGCTTAGTATCCGGTGGCCGGGTGTACACAGATACGCAGTATTTT

V: TRBV28
D: .
size: .
J: TRBJ2-7
CDR3: CASRPGRWGYEQYF
DNA: TGTGCCAGCAGACCGGGACGGTGGGGCTACGAGCAGTACTTC

V: TRBV12-3/TRBV12-4
D: .
size: .
J: TRBJ1-1
CDR3: CASTLGTEAFF
DNA: TGTGCCAGCACTTTGGGTACTGAAGCTTTCTTT

V: TRBV6-5
D: TRBD1
size: .
J: TRBJ2-2
CDR3: CASRRTGGNPGELFF
DNA: TGTGCCAGCAGACGGACAGGGGGGAATCCCGGGGAGCTGTTTTTT

V: TRBV5-1
D: .
size: .
J: TRBJ2-1
CDR3: CASSLVGPLGGSQGAYNEQFF
DNA: TGCGCCAGCAGCTTGGTGGGGCCCCTAGGCGGGAGTCAGGGGGCCTACAATGAGCAGTTCTTC

V: TRBV2
D: .
size: .
J: TRBJ2-3
CDR3: CASSDTGLETDTQYF
DNA: TGTGCCAGCAGCGATACGGGACTTGAGACAGATACGCAGTATTTT

V: TRBV14
D: .
size: .
J: TRBJ2-3
CDR3: CASSQEEWLATDTQYF
DNA: TGTGCCAGCAGCCAAGAGGAATGGCTAGCAACAGATACGCAGTATTTT

V: TRBV6-2/TRBV6-3
D: .
size: .
J: TRBJ1-1
CDR3: CASSPSSLDTEAFF
DNA: TGTGCCAGCAGCCCTTCTAGTCTGGACACTGAAGCTTTCTTT

V: TRBV11-3
D: .
size: .
J: TRBJ2-3
CDR3: CASSARRTVTAQYF
DNA: TGTGCCAGCAGCGCCAGAAGGACAGTGACCGCGCAGTATTTT

V: TRBV24-1
D: TRBD2
size: .
J: TRBJ2-5
CDR3: CATSEGGGQETQYF
DNA: TGTGCCACCAGTGAGGGCGGGGGGCAAGAGACCCAGTACTTC